This TCR beta chain was observed in a study of cytomegalovirus exposure and HLA in healthy donors. Regarding the study as a whole: Some TCR beta chains (around 180 of them) were listed as cytomegalovirus-associated.

About this clone itself: Its antigen is not known. This may arise from a read error, as a much more abundant clone is one base away. The sample contains more than one DNA sequence encoding this CDR3.

Produced via immunoSEQ multiplex PCR; TCRdb's table is partial and in-frame only. Altogether 220,000 or so clones are present, about nine tenths being singletons, with the ten largest covering about 2%. Trimming removed 5 bases from V and 3 bases from J; junction bases left unmatched: 2. This CDR3 region has 13 residues. Germline V gene lookup returns CDR1 LNHDA and CDR2 SQIVND (reference sequence). Among the 120 subjects of the validation cohort, separate from the roughly 650-subject first cohort, were the donors. The TCR comes from a woman aged 18 to 35 in good health and CMV-seropositive. This rearrangement joins TRBV19 to TRBJ2-7, with 9 bases identical to TRBD1. Input material: PBMCs. The CDR3 loop is CASSAGQGYEQYF. The CDR3 nucleotides read TGTGCCAGTAGTGCGGGACAGGGCTACGAGCAGTACTTC.